This entry lists 29 T cell receptor beta chains sequenced from one sample in a study of blood T cell repertoires in COVID-19. Clones were read by immunoSEQ multiplex PCR, and TCRdb kept only the in-frame ones, dropping some. The top ten clones hold over 25% of a sample with around 71,000 clones, approximately 83% of them seen once. Sample: peripheral blood. Receptors originate from a man between 65 and 85 years old with acute or convalescent COVID-19.

The chain employs TRBV7-6 and TRBJ1-6; D gene unclear. The germline V gene has CDR1 SGHVS and CDR2 FNYEAQ. Trimming removed 1 base from V and 2 bases from J, with 6 bases in between. The CDR3 sequence is 15 residues long. This chain's CDR3 is CASSLEQPYNSPLHF. CDR3 in DNA: TGTGCCAGCAGCTTAGAACAGCCCTATAATTCACCCCTCCACTTT.

The rearrangement uses TRBV28 and TRBJ2-1, with 7 bases matching TRBD2. From germline, CDR1 is MDHEN and CDR2 SYDVKM. The CDR3 runs to 14 residues. J lost 5 bases, V lost 3 bases, and 4 bases had no gene match. The CDR3 region is CASSFLAANNEQFF. The CDR3, as DNA: TGTGCCAGCAGTTTTCTAGCGGCCAACAATGAGCAGTTCTTC.

A few counts support this clone. The gene calls are TRBV28 and TRBJ2-1; tentatively, D is TRBD1 (6 bases). The CDR3 runs 14 residues. The V and J ends lost 8 bases and 5 bases respectively, with 16 bases between them. The germline CDR1 and CDR2 sequences are MDHEN and SYDVKM. In DNA, the CDR3 is TGTGCCAGCGAGCACAGGGTCAACGACAATGAGCAGTTCTTC. Amino acids: CASEHRVNDNEQFF.

The chain links TRBV6-2 or TRBV6-3 to TRBJ1-5; D call uncertain. Trimming took off 4 bases at V and 11 bases at J, with 12 bases between the two ends. CDR3 length equals 12 residues. CDR1 MNHEY and CDR2 SVGEGT come from the germline V gene. The CDR3 is CASSSSAEAQHF. Here the CDR3 DNA reads TGTGCCAGCAGTTCTTCCGCCGAGGCCCAGCATTTT.

The chain combines TRBV6-5 with TRBJ1-1, with D possibly matching TRBD1 (6 bases). The germline V gene encodes CDR1 MNHEY and CDR2 SVGAGI. Trimming stripped 2 bases from V and 4 bases from J, with 17 bases between. The CDR3 is 16 amino acids. CDR3 residues: CASSYIWQRGITEAFF. CDR3 sequence (DNA): TGTGCCAGCAGTTACATCTGGCAGAGGGGGATCACTGAAGCTTTCTTT.

The chain recombines TRBV9 with TRBJ2-1; 7 nucleotides line up with TRBD2. The CDR3 runs to 14 residues. V was clipped by 3 bases and J by 8 bases; unmatched bases: 8. Germline V gives CDR1 SGDLS, CDR2 YYNGEE. CDR3 in DNA: TGTGCCAGCAGCGCCGGGACTACGGGCTATGAGCAGTTCTTC. Translation gives CASSAGTTGYEQFF. Together with reference TRBV9 and TRBJ2-1, the CDR3 gives the full variable domain: DSGVTQTPKHLITATGQRVTLRCSPRSGDLSVYWYQQSLDQGLQFLIQYYNGEERAKGNILERFSAQQFPDLHSELNLSSLELGDSALYFCASSAGTTGYEQFFGPGTRLTVL.

The chain links TRBV11-2 to TRBJ1-2; no definite D call. V lost 5 bases and J 8 bases, leaving 9 bases between the germline ends. This CDR3 has 11 residues. Germline V CDR1 and CDR2: SGHAT, FQNNGV. CDR3 in amino acids: CASSPGEGYTF. In nucleotides, the CDR3 is TGTGCCAGCAGCCCCGGGGAAGGCTACACCTTC.

V gene TRBV19 combines with J gene TRBJ2-3; TRBD1 aligns across 7 bases. J gave up 8 bases and V 7 bases, and 9 bases lay outside the gene matches. Germline values: CDR1 LNHDA, CDR2 SQIVND (reference sequence). This CDR3 is built from 13 residues. Here the CDR3 reads CASKHRGAVTQYF. For the CDR3, the DNA is TGTGCCAGTAAGCACAGGGGAGCGGTTACGCAGTATTTT.

The chain combines TRBV7-2 with TRBJ2-7, with 10 bases lining up with TRBD2. The CDR3 length is 15 residues. Per the germline V gene, CDR1 is SGHTA and CDR2 is FQGNSA. J gave up 5 bases and V 4 bases, and 8 bases lay outside the gene matches. CDR3 nucleotide sequence: TGTGCCAGCAGCTCTTCAGCGGGAGGGCTCGACGAGCAGTACTTC. Its translation is CASSSSAGGLDEQYF.

This rearrangement joins TRBV5-1 to TRBJ2-1; possible D gene TRBD2, 5 bases. The V end was cut by 4 bases, the J end by 5 bases, with 10 bases between. This CDR3 contains 13 residues. In germline, CDR1 is SGHRS, CDR2 YFSETQ. The CDR3 reads CASSPTSNNEQFF. The DNA for the CDR3 is TGCGCCAGCAGCCCTACTAGTAACAATGAGCAGTTCTTC.

The V gene is TRBV11-2, the J gene TRBJ2-7, with TRBD1 as a possible D gene (5 bases). The CDR3 totals 14 residues. Germline V gene lookup returns CDR1 SGHAT and CDR2 FQNNGV. Trimming stripped 7 bases from V and 6 bases from J, with 19 bases between. CDR3 nucleotide sequence: TGTGCCAGCAACCTACAATCAGGGCGAGGCGAGCAGTACTTC. Translating gives CASNLQSGRGEQYF.

V and J are TRBV5-4 and TRBJ2-7; D unclear. The germline V and J ends were trimmed by 0 bases and 1 base, with 2 bases remaining between them. This CDR3 is 12 amino acids long. The V gene's germline CDR1 is SGHNT and CDR2 YYREEE (reference sequence). The DNA of the CDR3 is TGTGCCAGCAGCTTGGCTTCCTACGAGCAGTACTTC. Protein: CASSLASYEQYF.

This clone has more than one count but fewer than ten. The V call is TRBV10-3, the J call TRBJ1-1, with TRBD1 identical over 9 bases. This CDR3 has 16 amino acids. The J segment lost 5 bases and the V segment lost 3 bases, leaving 10 bases of the junction unmatched. From germline, CDR1 is ENHRY and CDR2 SYGVKD. The CDR3 coding sequence is TGTGCCATCAGTGACGGGACAGGGAAGAGCGGGACTGAAGCTTTCTTT. It specifies CAISDGTGKSGTEAFF.

The chain is built from TRBV18 and TRBJ1-1, with TRBD1 as a possible D gene (6 bases). Trimming shortened V by 3 bases and J by 6 bases, and 11 bases separated the two germline ends. CDR1 is KGHSH, CDR2 LQKENI, per germline. The CDR3 is made up of 13 amino acids. The CDR3: CASSPGARPEAFF. As DNA, the CDR3 is TGTGCCAGCTCACCGGGGGCGCGACCTGAAGCTTTCTTT.

The chain uses TRBV4-2 and TRBJ2-7; 11 bases are a match to TRBD2. J was trimmed by 0 bases and V by 4 bases; bases with no gene match: 8. CDR3 length: 17 amino acids. CDR1 LGHNA and CDR2 YNFKEQ come from the germline V gene. The CDR3 loop is CASSPQGLAEVSYEQYF. The CDR3 coding sequence is TGTGCCAGCAGCCCACAGGGACTAGCGGAGGTCTCCTACGAGCAGTACTTC.

This chain uses TRBV6-2 or TRBV6-3 with TRBJ2-5; D is uncertain. The CDR3 length is 13 residues. With 2 bases removed from V and 2 bases from J, the gap between germline ends came to 6 bases. CDR1 and CDR2 from the germline V gene are MNHEY and SVGEGT. CDR3 nucleotides: TGTGCCAGCAGTTACGGGCAGCAAGAGACCCAGTACTTC. It translates to CASSYGQQETQYF.

V and J are TRBV7-2 and TRBJ2-7, with TRBD1 identical over 12 bases. The ends lost 1 base at V and 3 bases at J; junction bases unmatched: 13. This CDR3 comprises 19 residues. Per the germline V gene, CDR1 is SGHTA and CDR2 is FQGNSA. CDR3 bases: TGTGCCAGCAGCTTAGGCGGGACAGGGGGCGCCGAGTGGTACTACGAGCAGTACTTC. Protein product: CASSLGGTGGAEWYYEQYF.

This clone appeared a single time. This chain uses TRBV7-3 with TRBJ2-7, with D possibly being TRBD2 (5 bases). V was pared by 2 bases and J by 2 bases, with 13 bases between. The CDR3 sequence is 15 residues long. In germline, CDR1 is SGHTA, CDR2 FQGTGA. As DNA, the CDR3 is TGTGCCAGCAGCTTATACGCCGGGATTCCCTACGAGCAGTACTTC. Translating it yields CASSLYAGIPYEQYF.

This chain's CDR3 is CASSSRGDGYTF. In DNA form, the CDR3 reads TGTGCCAGCAGCTCCAGGGGAGATGGCTACACCTTC. J is TRBJ1-2 and V is TRBV7-9, with D maybe TRBD1 (6 bases). CDR1 and CDR2 from the germline V gene are SEHNR and FQNEAQ (reference sequence). V shed 4 bases and J shed 6 bases, with 9 bases lying between them. CDR3 length: 12 residues.

This chain connects TRBV7-2 to TRBJ1-2, with D unresolved. Germline values: CDR1 SGHTA, CDR2 FQGNSA. The V gene lost 1 base and the J gene lost 0 bases, with 12 bases spanning the gap. This CDR3 has 16 amino acids. The CDR3 reads CASSLEARLSNYGYTF. Written as DNA, the CDR3 is TGTGCCAGCAGCTTAGAAGCTCGCCTCTCTAACTATGGCTACACCTTC. The full variable domain, completed using reference TRBV7-2 and TRBJ1-2, is GAGVSQSPSNKVTEKGKDVELRCDPISGHTALYWYRQSLGQGLEFLIYFQGNSAPDKSGLPSDRFSAERTGGSVSTLTIQRTQQEDSAVYLCASSLEARLSNYGYTFGSGTRLTVV.

The V gene is TRBV5-6, the J gene TRBJ2-1; 9 bases map to TRBD1. The trim removed 0 bases at V and 12 bases at J, leaving 19 bases unmatched. The V gene's germline CDR1 is SGHDT and CDR2 YYEEEE. The CDR3 sequence is 18 residues long. Here the CDR3 reads CASSLGEKGQGPSNSQFF. The CDR3 DNA is TGTGCCAGCAGCTTGGGAGAAAAGGGACAGGGCCCGAGCAATTCGCAGTTCTTC.

The rearrangement links TRBV6-1 to TRBJ2-7; TRBD2 matches 9 bases. V trimming: 2 bases; J trimming: 5 bases; junction bases outside the gene matches: 10. The CDR3 spans 16 residues. In germline, CDR1 is MNHNS, CDR2 SASEGT. The CDR3 DNA reads as TGTGCCAGCAGTGAATTGCGAGGACTAGCGACCAACGAGCAGTACTTC. It specifies CASSELRGLATNEQYF.

The chain joins TRBV7-8 to TRBJ2-6; 8 positions agree with TRBD1. V was pared by 2 bases and J by 1 base, with 10 bases of the junction left unmatched. Germline CDR1 reads SGHVS; CDR2 reads FQNEAQ. The CDR3 is 19 amino acids. The CDR3 DNA follows: TGTGCCAGCAGCTTACAGGGGGCGCTTAGGCTTTCTGGGGCCAACGTCCTGACTTTC. It specifies CASSLQGALRLSGANVLTF.

This sequence joins TRBV19 and TRBJ2-1; no clear D gene. Germline loops: CDR1 LNHDA, CDR2 SQIVND (reference sequence). There are 12 residues in the CDR3. The V end was cut by 1 base, the J end by 9 bases, with 7 bases between. The chain's CDR3 is CASSIALSEQFF. The CDR3 DNA follows: TGTGCCAGTAGTATAGCCCTCAGTGAGCAGTTCTTC. Full variable domain (rest looked up from reference TRBV19 and TRBJ2-1): DGGITQSPKYLFRKEGQNVTLSCEQNLNHDAMYWYRQDPGQGLRLIYYSQIVNDFQKGDIAEGYSVSREKKESFPLTVTSAQKNPTAFYLCASSIALSEQFFGPGTRLTVL.

The chain employs TRBV5-1 and TRBJ2-3, with D possibly matching TRBD1 (7 bases). This CDR3 has 17 residues. The V end was cut by 4 bases, the J end by 0 bases, with 18 bases between. Looked up from germline, CDR1 is SGHRS and CDR2 is YFSETQ. Written as DNA, the CDR3 is TGCGCCAGCAGCAGGGGACAGAGGGGGACTAGCACAGATACGCAGTATTTT. It encodes CASSRGQRGTSTDTQYF.

The chain carries TRBV30 and TRBJ1-1; D is uncertain. Looked up from germline, CDR1 is GTSNPN and CDR2 is SVGIG (reference sequence). The length of the CDR3 is 14 residues. Trimming removed 0 bases at V and 4 bases at J, with 12 bases between. This CDR3 reads CAWSVRGVGTEAFF. The CDR3 DNA is TGTGCCTGGAGTGTGCGGGGTGTGGGCACTGAAGCTTTCTTT.

This clone was counted a few times. The genes are TRBV28 and TRBJ2-7, with D unresolved. Germline CDR1 MDHEN, CDR2 SYDVKM. The ends were cut back, 2 bases at V and 1 base at J, with 12 bases in the middle. This CDR3 region has 15 residues. CDR3 sequence: CASSLTVLKSYEQYF. Here the CDR3 DNA reads TGTGCCAGCAGTTTAACAGTATTAAAATCCTACGAGCAGTACTTC.

The V call is TRBV6-6, the J call TRBJ2-7; 9 bases align to TRBD1. The germline CDR1 and CDR2 sequences are MNHNY and SVGAGI (reference sequence). The CDR3 has 15 residues. The trim removed 10 bases at V and 2 bases at J, leaving 12 bases unmatched. The chain's CDR3 is CATQQGANPPYEQYF. CDR3 bases: TGTGCCACCCAACAGGGGGCGAATCCCCCCTACGAGCAGTACTTC.

In DNA, the CDR3 is TGTGCCAGCAGCCCGCCTCTGAGGGGGAGTGGCTACACCTTC. It is translated as CASSPPLRGSGYTF. The rearrangement links TRBV7-2 to TRBJ1-2; possible D gene TRBD1, 6 bases. Germline values: CDR1 SGHTA, CDR2 FQGNSA. V was clipped by 5 bases and J by 7 bases, with 17 bases between them. CDR3 length equals 14 residues.